This T cell receptor beta chain was identified in a study of Ad26.COV2.S vaccination and SARS-CoV-2 variants. Profiling relied on immunoSEQ multiplex PCR, and the TCRdb table lists in-frame clones only, not all of them. The sample consists of around 300,000 clones, less than 90% of them appearing once. V gave up 0 bases and J gave up 9 bases, with 12 bases separating them. The CDR3 contains 14 residues. Per the germline V gene, CDR1 is SGDLS and CDR2 is YYNGEE. Documented treatment: about 20 received Ad26.COV2.S at low or high dose, single or two shots; about 5 received placebo; per-sample allocation not given. All samples were drawn on day 63, counting from the first vaccine or placebo injection.

The sequences come from peripheral blood, collected in a trial of Ad26.COV2.S vaccine versus placebo. This rearrangement joins TRBV9 to TRBJ1-4, with a possible D match to TRBD1 (5 bases). The TCR originated in a person between 18 and 59 years old who received the Ad26.COV2.S COVID-19 vaccine or a placebo. This CDR3 reads CASSVGSGGKKLFF. In DNA, the CDR3 is TGTGCCAGCAGCGTAGGATCGGGGGGAAAAAAACTGTTTTTT.